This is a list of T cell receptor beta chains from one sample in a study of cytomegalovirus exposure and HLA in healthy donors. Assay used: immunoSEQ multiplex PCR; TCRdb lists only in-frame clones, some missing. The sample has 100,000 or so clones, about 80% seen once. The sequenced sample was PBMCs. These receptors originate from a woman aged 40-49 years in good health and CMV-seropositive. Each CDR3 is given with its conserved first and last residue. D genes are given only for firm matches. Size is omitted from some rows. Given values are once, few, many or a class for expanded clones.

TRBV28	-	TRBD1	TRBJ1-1	CASSSQGGKGTEAFF	TGTGCCAGCAGTTCACAGGGGGGAAAGGGCACTGAAGCTTTCTTT
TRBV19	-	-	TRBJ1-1	CASSTEQENTEAFF	TGTGCCAGTAGTACGGAACAGGAAAACACTGAAGCTTTCTTT
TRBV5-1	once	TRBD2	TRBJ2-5	CASKERGGLETQYF	TGCGCCAGCAAGGAACGGGGGGGGTTGGAGACCCAGTACTTC
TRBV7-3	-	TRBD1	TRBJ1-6	CASSAQGAFNSPLHF	TGTGCCAGCAGCGCTCAGGGGGCGTTTAATTCACCCCTCCACTTT
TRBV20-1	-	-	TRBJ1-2	CSAPKGRGYTF	TGCAGTGCGCCAAAGGGGCGAGGCTACACCTTC
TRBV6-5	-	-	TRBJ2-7	CASSYLDRTYEQYF	TGTGCCAGCAGTTACCTTGACAGAACCTACGAGCAGTACTTC
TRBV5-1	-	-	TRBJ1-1	CASSDGGAVMNTEAFF	TGCGCCAGCAGCGACGGGGGGGCGGTTATGAACACTGAAGCTTTCTTT
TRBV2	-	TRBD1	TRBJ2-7	CASSEGGGIYEQYF	TGTGCCAGCAGTGAAGGAGGGGGCATCTACGAGCAGTACTTC
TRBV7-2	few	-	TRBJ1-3	CASSLSRLNTIYF	TGTGCCAGCAGTCTTTCCCGTTTAAACACCATATATTTT
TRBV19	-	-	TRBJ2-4	CASSIGRTPLPNIQYF	TGTGCCAGTAGTATCGGGAGAACCCCTCTACCAAACATTCAGTACTTC
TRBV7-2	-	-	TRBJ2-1	CASSLAQGRNEQFF	TGTGCCAGCAGCTTAGCTCAGGGGCGCAATGAGCAGTTCTTC
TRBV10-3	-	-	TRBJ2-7	CAISESLGREQYF	TGTGCCATCAGTGAGTCTCTGGGGAGGGAGCAGTACTTC
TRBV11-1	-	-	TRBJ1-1	CASSPGYLNTEAFF	TGTGCCAGCTCCCCAGGGTACCTGAACACTGAAGCTTTCTTT
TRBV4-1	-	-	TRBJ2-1	CASRREGGPKEQFF	TGCGCCAGCAGGCGGGAAGGCGGCCCTAAGGAGCAGTTCTTC
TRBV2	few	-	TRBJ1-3	CASSPGGYWGNTIYF	TGTGCCAGCAGTCCAGGAGGGTACTGGGGAAACACCATATATTTT
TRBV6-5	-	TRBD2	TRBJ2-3	CASTDLLAGVDTQYF	TGTGCCAGCACAGATTTGCTAGCGGGGGTGGATACGCAGTATTTT
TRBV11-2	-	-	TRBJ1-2	CASSLAREVYGYTF	TGTGCCAGCAGCTTAGCCAGGGAGGTCTATGGCTACACCTTC
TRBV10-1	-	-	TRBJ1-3	CASGGVGTSGNTIYF	TGCGCCAGCGGGGGGGTGGGGACCTCTGGAAACACCATATATTTT
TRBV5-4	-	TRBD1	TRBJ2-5	CASSLATGGIRETQYF	TGTGCCAGCAGCTTGGCGACAGGGGGGATCCGGGAGACCCAGTACTTC
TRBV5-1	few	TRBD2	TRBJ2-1	CASSPAGLAGNEQFF	TGCGCCAGCAGCCCAGCGGGGCTAGCGGGGAATGAGCAGTTCTTC
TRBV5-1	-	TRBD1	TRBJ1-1	CASSWSGGRNTEAFF	TGCGCCAGCAGCTGGTCAGGGGGAAGGAACACTGAAGCTTTCTTT
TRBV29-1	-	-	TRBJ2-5	CSAAGSETQYF	TGCAGCGCCGCGGGGTCGGAGACCCAGTACTTC
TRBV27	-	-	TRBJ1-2	CASSPFGEPYYGYTF	TGTGCCAGCAGTCCTTTTGGAGAACCATACTATGGCTACACCTTC
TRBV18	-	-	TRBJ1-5	CASSPPYSNQPQHF	TGTGCCAGCTCACCGCCCTATAGCAATCAGCCCCAGCATTTT
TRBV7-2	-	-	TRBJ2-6	CASSQGAGPGANVLTF	TGTGCCAGCAGTCAAGGGGCAGGTCCTGGGGCCAACGTCCTGACTTTC
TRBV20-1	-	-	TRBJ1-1	CSAANTEAFF	TGCAGTGCGGCGAACACTGAAGCTTTCTTT
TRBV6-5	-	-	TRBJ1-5	CASRLGGTSNQPQHF	TGTGCCAGCAGATTGGGGGGGACTAGCAATCAGCCCCAGCATTTT
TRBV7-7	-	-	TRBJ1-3	CASSLDRGNTIYF	TGTGCTAGCAGCTTAGACAGGGGAAACACCATATATTTT
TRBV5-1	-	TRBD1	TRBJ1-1	CASSFSGGVNTEAFF	TGCGCCAGCAGCTTCTCAGGGGGAGTGAACACTGAAGCTTTCTTT
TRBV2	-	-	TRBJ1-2	CASTPGTSYGYTF	TGTGCCAGCACCCCCGGGACATCTTATGGCTACACCTTC
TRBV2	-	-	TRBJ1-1	CASRVQGLNTEAFF	TGTGCCAGCCGGGTTCAGGGCTTGAACACTGAAGCTTTCTTT
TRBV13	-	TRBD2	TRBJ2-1	CASSPSGTSGYNEQFF	TGTGCCAGCAGCCCCTCCGGGACTAGCGGGTACAATGAGCAGTTCTTC
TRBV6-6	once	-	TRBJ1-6	CASSYRRQVDSPLHF	TGTGCCAGCAGTTACCGCCGGCAGGTAGATTCACCCCTCCACTTT
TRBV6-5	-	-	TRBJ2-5	CASSYSTGLETQYF	TGTGCCAGCAGTTACTCGACTGGGTTGGAGACCCAGTACTTC
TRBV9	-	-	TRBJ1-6	CASSVEPRGTRSPLHF	TGTGCCAGCAGCGTAGAACCAAGGGGAACTCGATCACCCCTCCACTTT
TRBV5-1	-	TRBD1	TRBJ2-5	CASSPGQGQETQYF	TGCGCCAGCAGCCCCGGACAGGGCCAAGAGACCCAGTACTTC
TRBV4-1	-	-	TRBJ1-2	CASSPGSFTGYTF	TGCGCCAGCAGCCCGGGGTCCTTTACGGGCTACACCTTC
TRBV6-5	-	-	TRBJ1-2	CASPPRDYGYTF	TGTGCCAGCCCCCCTCGGGACTATGGCTACACCTTC
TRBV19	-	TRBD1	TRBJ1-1	CASSLGQGNTEAFF	TGTGCCAGTAGCCTAGGACAGGGAAACACTGAAGCTTTCTTT
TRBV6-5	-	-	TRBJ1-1	CASNPTGLVVTEAFF	TGTGCCAGCAACCCCACAGGTCTTGTGGTAACTGAAGCTTTCTTT
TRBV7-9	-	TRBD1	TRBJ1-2	CASSLAGGYGYTF	TGTGCCAGCAGCTTGGCAGGGGGCTATGGCTACACCTTC
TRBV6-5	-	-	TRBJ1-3	CASIAVSGNTIYF	TGTGCCAGCATCGCGGTCTCTGGAAACACCATATATTTT
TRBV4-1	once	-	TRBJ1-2	CASSQVGAGENYGYTF	TGCGCCAGCAGCCAAGTGGGGGCAGGGGAGAACTATGGCTACACCTTC
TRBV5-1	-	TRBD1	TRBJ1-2	CASSWGQDIYGYTF	TGCGCCAGCAGCTGGGGACAGGATATCTATGGCTACACCTTC
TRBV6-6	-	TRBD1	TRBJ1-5	CASSYLGTAYNQPQHF	TGTGCCAGCAGTTACCTAGGGACAGCCTACAATCAGCCCCAGCATTTT
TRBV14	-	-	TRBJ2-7	CASSRPGFPEQYF	TGTGCCAGCAGCCGGCCGGGGTTTCCCGAGCAGTACTTC
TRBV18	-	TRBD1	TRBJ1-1	CASSPDRGEAFF	TGTGCCAGCTCACCAGACAGGGGTGAAGCTTTCTTT
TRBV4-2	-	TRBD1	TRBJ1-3	CASSQGQGANTIYF	TGTGCCAGCAGCCAAGGACAGGGGGCTAACACCATATATTTT
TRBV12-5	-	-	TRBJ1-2	CASGREAGPLYGYPF	TGTGCTAGTGGCCGGGAGGCCGGGCCGCTTTATGGCTACCCCTTC
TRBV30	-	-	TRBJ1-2	CAWSFPERVNYGYTF	TGTGCCTGGAGTTTTCCTGAGCGGGTGAACTATGGCTACACCTTC
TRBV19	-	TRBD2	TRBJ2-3	CASSPGGGKDTQYF	TGTGCCAGTAGTCCGGGGGGGGGAAAGGATACGCAGTATTTT
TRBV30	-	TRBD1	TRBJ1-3	CAWNRGENTIYF	TGTGCCTGGAACAGGGGGGAAAACACCATATATTTT
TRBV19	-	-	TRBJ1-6	CAIAPGQGSPLHF	TGTGCCATCGCCCCAGGGCAAGGATCACCCCTCCACTTT
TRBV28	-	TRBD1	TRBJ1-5	CASSFYSQGANSNQPQHF	TGTGCCAGCAGTTTCTATTCACAGGGGGCTAATAGCAATCAGCCCCAGCATTTT
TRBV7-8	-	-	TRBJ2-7	CASSRPGINYEQYF	TGTGCCAGCAGCCGCCCCGGGATAAACTACGAGCAGTACTTC
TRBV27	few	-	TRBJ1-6	CASRFRVENSPLHF	TGTGCCAGCAGGTTCAGGGTTGAAAATTCACCCCTCCACTTT
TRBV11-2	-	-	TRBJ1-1	CASSLDRTEAFF	TGTGCCAGCAGCTTAGATAGAACTGAAGCTTTCTTT